The 30 T cell receptor beta chains below come from one sample, sequenced in a study of T cell responses to AZD1222 COVID-19 vaccine. Assay: immunoSEQ multiplex PCR; the TCRdb copy retains only in-frame clones and omits some. Of some 150,000 clones listed, around 90% were seen once; the top ten hold approximately 3.7%. The material sequenced was peripheral blood, taken on day 0 of AZD1222 vaccination. The receptors stem from an adult in good health.

V and J are TRBV5-4 and TRBJ1-1, with unresolved D. V was cut by 0 bases and J by 5 bases, with 2 bases left in between. The CDR3 length is 11 residues. The germline CDR1 and CDR2 sequences are SGHNT and YYREEE (reference sequence). The CDR3 bases are TGTGCCAGCAGCTTGGGGACTGAAGCTTTCTTT. Its translation: CASSLGTEAFF.

V is TRBV5-6 and J is TRBJ2-3; the match to TRBD1 covers 8 bases. There are 15 residues in the CDR3. Trimming took 7 bases from V and 5 from J; bases not matched to a gene: 12. CDR1 is SGHDT, CDR2 YYEEEE, per germline. As DNA, the CDR3 is TGTGCCAGCTCCCCAGCGACCACAGGGGGAGATACGCAGTATTTT. It is translated as CASSPATTGGDTQYF.

This rearrangement joins TRBV19 to TRBJ2-2; D might be TRBD2 (5 bases). This CDR3 has 14 amino acids. The V end lost 5 bases, the J end lost 4 bases, and 11 bases lay between the germline ends. CDR1 and CDR2 from the germline V gene are LNHDA and SQIVND (reference sequence). DNA of the CDR3: TGTGCCAGTAGTGGCGGGCTAGGCACCGGGGAGCTGTTTTTT. It encodes CASSGGLGTGELFF.

This clone was observed once. This rearrangement joins TRBV9 to TRBJ2-1; 9 positions agree with TRBD2. CDR3 length equals 15 residues. Germline CDR1 is SGDLS and CDR2 is YYNGEE. The V and J ends lost 0 bases and 4 bases, in that order; junction bases with no gene match: 2. CDR3 amino acids: CASSVGLADYNEQFF. The CDR3 coding sequence is TGTGCCAGCAGCGTAGGACTAGCGGATTACAATGAGCAGTTCTTC.

The CDR3 DNA reads TGTGCCAGCAGTTACTCCGGGGCAAACCCCTACGAGCAGTACTTC. Amino acid sequence: CASSYSGANPYEQYF. V usage is TRBV6-5 and J usage is TRBJ2-7, with D possibly being TRBD1 or TRBD2 (5 bases each). Trimming took off 0 bases at V and 2 bases at J, with 11 bases between the two ends. The CDR3 spans 15 residues. The germline CDR1 and CDR2 sequences are MNHEY and SVGAGI.

The chain uses TRBV7-3 and TRBJ2-1; 14 bases match TRBD2. J was trimmed by 4 bases and V by 5 bases; bases with no gene match: 13. Germline V gene data show CDR1 as SGHTA and CDR2 as FQGTGA. The CDR3 length is 19 residues. The CDR3 region has the DNA TGTGCCAGCAGCACCGGACTAGCGGGAGGATTAAAGGCTTACAATGAGCAGTTCTTC. This translates into CASSTGLAGGLKAYNEQFF.

The rearrangement joins TRBV5-8 to TRBJ2-2; TRBD1 aligns across 7 bases. The CDR3 has 17 residues. J lost 0 bases, V lost 4 bases, and 9 bases had no gene match. Germline lookup yields CDR1 SGHTS and CDR2 YDEGEE. The CDR3 here is CASSLLTGAPNTGELFF. CDR3 sequence (DNA): TGTGCCAGCAGCCTACTCACAGGGGCGCCGAACACCGGGGAGCTGTTTTTT.

The gene calls are TRBV30 and TRBJ1-4; 8 nucleotides line up with TRBD1. Germline CDR1 is GTSNPN and CDR2 is SVGIG (reference sequence). The CDR3 consists of 14 residues. After removal of 5 bases from V and 7 bases from J, the junction contained 9 bases not matched to a gene. The CDR3 DNA follows: TGTGCCTGGGGCCCAGGACAGGGAGTTGAAAAACTGTTTTTT. Encoded protein: CAWGPGQGVEKLFF.

J is TRBJ2-1 and V is TRBV9; TRBD2 agrees at 7 bases. Germline V gives CDR1 SGDLS, CDR2 YYNGEE. V shed 4 bases and J 3 bases; nucleotides not matched to a gene: 7. This CDR3 comprises 15 residues. The CDR3 region has the DNA TGTGCCAGCAGCCCTGAGGTAGCGGGCTACAATGAGCAGTTCTTC. Residues: CASSPEVAGYNEQFF. Full variable domain (remainder filled in from reference TRBV9 and TRBJ2-1): DSGVTQTPKHLITATGQRVTLRCSPRSGDLSVYWYQQSLDQGLQFLIQYYNGEERAKGNILERFSAQQFPDLHSELNLSSLELGDSALYFCASSPEVAGYNEQFFGPGTRLTVL.

The genes are TRBV5-1 and TRBJ1-1; 10 bases map to TRBD1. V was clipped by 0 bases and J by 1 base; unmatched bases: 6. The germline V gene has CDR1 SGHRS and CDR2 YFSETQ. This CDR3 comprises 17 residues. The CDR3 DNA reads as TGCGCCAGCAGCTTGGTGGGACAGGGGTTACGGAACACTGAAGCTTTCTTT. It specifies CASSLVGQGLRNTEAFF. Together with reference TRBV5-1 and TRBJ1-1, the CDR3 gives the full variable domain: KAGVTQTPRYLIKTRGQQVTLSCSPISGHRSVSWYQQTPGQGLQFLFEYFSETQRNKGNFPGRFSGRQFSNSRSEMNVSTLELGDSALYLCASSLVGQGLRNTEAFFGQGTRLTVV.

This clone occurred once. CDR3 in amino acids: CSPGIGDTEAFF. For the CDR3, the DNA is TGCAGCCCCGGGATAGGGGACACTGAAGCTTTCTTT. This chain joins TRBV29-1 and TRBJ1-1; TRBD1 is a possible D gene (5 bases). Germline CDR1 SQVTM, CDR2 ANQGSEA. With 8 bases removed from V and 3 bases from J, the gap between germline ends came to 13 bases. This CDR3 spans 12 amino acids.

This clone has a single count. The V gene is TRBV19, the J gene TRBJ2-5; D is undetermined. Trimming took off 4 bases at V and 5 bases at J, with 11 bases between the two ends. CDR1 LNHDA and CDR2 SQIVND come from the germline V gene (reference sequence). This CDR3 contains 13 residues. The CDR3 bases are TGTGCCAGTAGTAAAGTAATTACGGAGACCCAGTACTTC. Translation gives CASSKVITETQYF.

This clone was seen a single time. CDR3 DNA sequence: TGTGCCAGCAGTAATCTAGGGGGAGCGGCGACAGATACGCAGTATTTT. This gives the protein CASSNLGGAATDTQYF. The gene calls are TRBV6-4 and TRBJ2-3; possibly TRBD1 for D (6 bases). Trimming removed 5 bases at V and 3 bases at J, with 18 bases between. Germline V gives CDR1 MRHNA, CDR2 SNTAGT. There are 16 residues in the CDR3.

This clone has only one observation. The V and J genes are TRBV5-1 and TRBJ1-4; a possible D gene is TRBD1 (6 bases). Germline CDR1 and CDR2: SGHRS and YFSETQ. This CDR3 has 15 amino acids. V was shortened by 2 bases and J by 3 bases, with 11 bases between the two germline ends. CDR3 loop: CASSLQTGPNEKLFF. In DNA form, the CDR3 reads TGCGCCAGCAGCTTACAGACAGGACCTAATGAAAAACTGTTTTTT.

The rearrangement links TRBV6-1 to TRBJ1-1; weak D call: TRBD1 (5 bases). The CDR3 is made up of 14 amino acids. Germline CDR1 MNHNS, CDR2 SASEGT. The V end was cut by 2 bases, the J end by 1 base, with 8 bases between. The CDR3 nucleotides are TGTGCCAGCAGTGAATGGGGGGGGAACACTGAAGCTTTCTTT. It is translated as CASSEWGGNTEAFF.

The chain is built from TRBV7-2 and TRBJ1-2; the D is unclear. Between the trimmed V and J ends, which lost 5 bases and 6 bases, there was a span of 10 bases. Germline V lookup: CDR1 SGHTA, CDR2 FQGNSA. The CDR3 covers 12 residues. Written as DNA, the CDR3 is TGTGCCAGCAGCGTATTCACCGATGGCTACACCTTC. Its translation is CASSVFTDGYTF.

CDR3 sequence (DNA): TGTGCCACCAGTGATAGACGTAGAGGGAACACCGGGGAGCTGTTTTTT. It translates to CATSDRRRGNTGELFF. The rearrangement uses TRBV24-1 and TRBJ2-2, with D unclear. V lost 3 bases and J 1 base, leaving 11 bases between the germline ends. The CDR3 consists of 16 residues. Germline loops: CDR1 KGHDR, CDR2 SFDVKD.

This clone was counted once. This chain uses TRBV30 with TRBJ2-7, with 12 bases lining up with TRBD2. The ends lost 7 bases at V and 6 bases at J; junction bases unmatched: 13. In germline, CDR1 is GTSNPN, CDR2 SVGIG (reference sequence). The length of the CDR3 is 15 residues. CDR3 nucleotide sequence: TGTGCCTCTAGCGGGAGGGCCCTCAATTCTGGCGAGCAGTACTTC. Translating gives CASSGRALNSGEQYF.

The chain uses TRBV12-3 or TRBV12-4 and TRBJ2-1; D unresolved. The CDR3 totals 13 residues. With 5 bases removed from V and 10 bases from J, the gap between germline ends came to 15 bases. This CDR3 is CASSQDKSDEQFF. CDR3 nucleotide sequence: TGTGCCAGCAGTCAAGATAAGAGCGACGAGCAGTTCTTC.

The CDR3 DNA is TGTGCCAGCAGTTACTCCTCCGTAGGGTCTGGAAACACCATATATTTT. It specifies CASSYSSVGSGNTIYF. This chain joins TRBV6-5 and TRBJ1-3; unclear D gene. Per the germline V gene, CDR1 is MNHEY and CDR2 is SVGAGI. This CDR3 spans 16 amino acids. Trimming took 0 bases from V and 1 from J, leaving 10 bases between them.

This clone was recorded only once. The CDR3 reads CSVDPVQADTQYF. CDR3 coding DNA: TGCAGCGTTGATCCGGTCCAGGCTGATACGCAGTATTTT. V gene TRBV29-1 combines with J gene TRBJ2-3; D gene unclear. The V gene lost 3 bases and the J gene lost 6 bases, with 13 bases spanning the gap. There are 13 residues in the CDR3. From germline, CDR1 is SQVTM and CDR2 ANQGSEA.

This chain uses TRBV30 with TRBJ2-2; a weak D match, TRBD1 (5 bases). V shed 3 bases and J shed 4 bases, with 9 bases lying between them. This CDR3 has 13 amino acids. Germline V gene data show CDR1 as GTSNPN and CDR2 as SVGIG (reference sequence). The CDR3 reads CAWRGQITGELFF. The CDR3 bases are TGTGCCTGGAGGGGGCAGATCACCGGGGAGCTGTTTTTT.

V and J are TRBV19 and TRBJ2-5; TRBD1 might be the D (5 bases). Trimming removed 0 bases at V and 4 bases at J, with 12 bases between. The V gene's germline CDR1 is LNHDA and CDR2 SQIVND (reference sequence). This CDR3 is 15 amino acids long. The CDR3 region is CASSIEGVLGETQYF. In DNA, the CDR3 is TGTGCCAGTAGTATAGAAGGGGTTTTGGGAGAGACCCAGTACTTC.

V gene TRBV27 combines with J gene TRBJ2-2; D gene uncertain. The germline gives CDR1 MNHEY, CDR2 SMNVEV (reference sequence). V lost 5 bases and J 0 bases, leaving 10 bases between the germline ends. The CDR3 loop spans 15 amino acids. CDR3 bases: TGTGCCAGCAGTGTTTCAATTTCGAACACCGGGGAGCTGTTTTTT. This gives the protein CASSVSISNTGELFF.

This clone was seen repeatedly, ten times or more. The chain has TRBV6-5 and TRBJ1-5; D is uncertain. CDR1 MNHEY and CDR2 SVGAGI come from the germline V gene. The CDR3 has 15 residues. Trimming left V 8 bases short and J 6 bases short, with 20 bases between. CDR3 sequence (DNA): TGTGCCAGCCGACCCTATCTTAACCCCCCTCAGCCCCAGCATTTT. Translation gives CASRPYLNPPQPQHF.

The chain uses TRBV5-4 and TRBJ2-1; 12 bases fit TRBD2. This CDR3 contains 14 residues. The trim removed 4 bases at V and 8 bases at J, leaving 4 bases unmatched. Germline values: CDR1 SGHNT, CDR2 YYREEE (reference sequence). CDR3 DNA sequence: TGTGCCAGCAGCCTGACTAGCGGGAGCCATGAGCAGTTCTTC. Translation: CASSLTSGSHEQFF. Complete variable domain (other parts from reference TRBV5-4 and TRBJ2-1): ETGVTQSPTHLIKTRGQQVTLRCSSQSGHNTVSWYQQALGQGPQFIFQYYREEENGRGNFPPRFSGLQFPNYSSELNVNALELDDSALYLCASSLTSGSHEQFFGPGTRLTVL.

The chain carries TRBV24-1 and TRBJ2-5; D unresolved. The germline CDR1 and CDR2 sequences are KGHDR and SFDVKD. The CDR3 length is 13 residues. V shed 9 bases and J shed 5 bases, with 15 bases lying between them. The CDR3 nucleotides read TGTGCCACCCAGACCGGGCTAAGCGAGACCCAGTACTTC. Translation: CATQTGLSETQYF.

The chain is built from TRBV14 and TRBJ1-4; unclear D gene. Trimming removed 0 bases at V and 3 bases at J, with 5 bases between. CDR3 length: 14 amino acids. Germline values: CDR1 SGHDN, CDR2 FVKESK. DNA of the CDR3: TGTGCCAGCAGCCAAGAGGCAGCTAATGAAAAACTGTTTTTT. Its protein product is CASSQEAANEKLFF.

The J gene is TRBJ2-1, the V gene TRBV12-3 or TRBV12-4; D gene uncertain. Deletions cut 6 bases from V and 8 bases from J, with 8 bases between. The length of the CDR3 is 11 residues. CDR3 coding DNA: TGTGCCAGCAGCAGATTTTATGAGCAGTTCTTC. Translating it yields CASSRFYEQFF.

The chain joins TRBV27 to TRBJ2-7; a possible D gene is TRBD1 (5 bases). V was pared by 3 bases and J by 7 bases, with 10 bases between. Germline V gene lookup returns CDR1 MNHEY and CDR2 SMNVEV (reference sequence). The CDR3 consists of 12 residues. Here the CDR3 reads CASSFQGREQYF. CDR3 coding DNA: TGTGCCAGCAGTTTTCAGGGAAGGGAGCAGTACTTC.